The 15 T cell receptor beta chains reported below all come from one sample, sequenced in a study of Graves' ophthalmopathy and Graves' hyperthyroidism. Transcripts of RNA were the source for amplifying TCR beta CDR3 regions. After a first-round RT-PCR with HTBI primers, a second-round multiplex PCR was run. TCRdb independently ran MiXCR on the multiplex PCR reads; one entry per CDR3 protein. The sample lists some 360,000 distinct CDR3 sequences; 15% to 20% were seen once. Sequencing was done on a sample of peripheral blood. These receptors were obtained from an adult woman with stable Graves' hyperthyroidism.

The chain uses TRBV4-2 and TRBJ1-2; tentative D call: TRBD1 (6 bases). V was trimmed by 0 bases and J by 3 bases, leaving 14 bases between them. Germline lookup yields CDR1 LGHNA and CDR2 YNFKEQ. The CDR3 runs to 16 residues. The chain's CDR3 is CASSQEPGAFDYGYTF. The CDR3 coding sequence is TGTGCCAGCAGCCAAGAACCAGGGGCTTTCGACTATGGCTACACCTTC.

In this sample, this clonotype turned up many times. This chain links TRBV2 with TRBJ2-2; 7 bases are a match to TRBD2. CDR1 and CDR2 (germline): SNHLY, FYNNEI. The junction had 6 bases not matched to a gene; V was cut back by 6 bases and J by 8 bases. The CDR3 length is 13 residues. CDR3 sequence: CASRESGKGELFF. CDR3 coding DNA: TGTGCCAGCAGAGAGAGCGGGAAAGGGGAGCTGTTTTTT.

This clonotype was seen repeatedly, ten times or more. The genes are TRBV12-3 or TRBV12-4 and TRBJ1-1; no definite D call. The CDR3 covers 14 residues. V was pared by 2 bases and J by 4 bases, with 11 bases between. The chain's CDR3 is CASSLSGPATEAFF. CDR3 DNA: TGTGCCAGCAGTTTATCAGGCCCGGCCACTGAAGCTTTCTTT.

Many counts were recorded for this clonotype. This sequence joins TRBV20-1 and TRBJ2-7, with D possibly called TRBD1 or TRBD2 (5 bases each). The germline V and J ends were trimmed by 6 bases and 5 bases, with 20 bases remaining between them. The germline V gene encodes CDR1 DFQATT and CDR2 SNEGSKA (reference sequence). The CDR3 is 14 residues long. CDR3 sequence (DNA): TGCAGTGCCCGCCCAGACCCAGGGACCAACGAGCAGTACTTC. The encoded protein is CSARPDPGTNEQYF.

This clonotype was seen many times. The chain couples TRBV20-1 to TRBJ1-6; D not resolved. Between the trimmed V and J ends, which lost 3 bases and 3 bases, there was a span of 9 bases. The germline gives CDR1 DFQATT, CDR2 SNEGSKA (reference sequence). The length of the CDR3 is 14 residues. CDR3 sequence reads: CSASQESYNSPLHF. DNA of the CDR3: TGCAGTGCTAGCCAGGAGAGCTATAATTCACCCCTCCACTTT.

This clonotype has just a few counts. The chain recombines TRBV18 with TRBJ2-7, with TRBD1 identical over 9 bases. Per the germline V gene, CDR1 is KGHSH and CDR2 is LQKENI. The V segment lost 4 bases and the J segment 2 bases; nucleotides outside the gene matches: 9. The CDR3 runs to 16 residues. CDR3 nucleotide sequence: TGTGCCAGCTCACGAGCCGGGACAGGGTGGACCTACGAGCAGTACTTC. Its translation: CASSRAGTGWTYEQYF.

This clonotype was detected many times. CDR3 sequence (DNA): TGTGCCAGCAGTTTAATCCCCAGCCACGAGCAGTACTTC. Protein: CASSLIPSHEQYF. This sequence joins TRBV28 and TRBJ2-7; D is unresolved. Germline CDR1 reads MDHEN; CDR2 reads SYDVKM. Trimming removed 2 bases from V and 5 bases from J, with 10 bases in between. This CDR3 is 13 amino acids long.

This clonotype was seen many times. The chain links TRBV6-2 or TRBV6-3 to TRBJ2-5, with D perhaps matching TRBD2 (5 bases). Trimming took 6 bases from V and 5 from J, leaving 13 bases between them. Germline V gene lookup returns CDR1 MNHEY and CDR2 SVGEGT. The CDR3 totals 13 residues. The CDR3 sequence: CASSPLDGETQYF. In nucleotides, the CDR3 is TGTGCCAGCAGCCCACTAGACGGGGAGACCCAGTACTTC.

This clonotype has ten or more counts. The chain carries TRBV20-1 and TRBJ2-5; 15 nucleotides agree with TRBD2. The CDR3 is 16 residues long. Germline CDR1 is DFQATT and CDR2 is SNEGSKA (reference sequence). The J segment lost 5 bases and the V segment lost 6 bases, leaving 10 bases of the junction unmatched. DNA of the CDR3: TGCAGTGCGGGGGGACTAGCGGGAGGTGTTGGGGAGACCCAGTACTTC. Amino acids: CSAGGLAGGVGETQYF.

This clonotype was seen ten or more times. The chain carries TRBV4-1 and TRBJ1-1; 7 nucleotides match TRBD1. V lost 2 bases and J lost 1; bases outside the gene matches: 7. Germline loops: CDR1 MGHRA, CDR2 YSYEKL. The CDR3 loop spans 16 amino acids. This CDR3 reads CASSQQSGTANTEAFF. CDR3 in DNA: TGCGCCAGCAGCCAACAGTCCGGGACAGCGAACACTGAAGCTTTCTTT.

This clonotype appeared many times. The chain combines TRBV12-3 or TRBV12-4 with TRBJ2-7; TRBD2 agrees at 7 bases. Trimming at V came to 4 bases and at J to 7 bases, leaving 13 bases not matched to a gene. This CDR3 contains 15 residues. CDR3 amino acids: CASSSRQTMGGEQYF. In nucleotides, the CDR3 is TGTGCCAGCAGTTCAAGACAGACAATGGGGGGGGAGCAGTACTTC.

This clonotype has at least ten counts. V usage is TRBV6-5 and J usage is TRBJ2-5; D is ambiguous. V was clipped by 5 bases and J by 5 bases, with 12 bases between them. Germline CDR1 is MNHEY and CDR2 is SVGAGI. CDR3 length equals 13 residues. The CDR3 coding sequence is TGTGCCAGCAGTCCCCCCGCGGTGGAGACCCAGTACTTC. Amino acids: CASSPPAVETQYF.

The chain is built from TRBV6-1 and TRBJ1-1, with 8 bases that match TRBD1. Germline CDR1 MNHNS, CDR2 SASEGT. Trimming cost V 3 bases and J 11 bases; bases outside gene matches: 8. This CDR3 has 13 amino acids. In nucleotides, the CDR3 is TGTGCCAGCAGTGAGGCCCTGGACAGGGTGGCTTTCTTT. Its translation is CASSEALDRVAFF.

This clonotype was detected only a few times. CDR3 in amino acids: CAIPSRGVSTGTGTMYEQYF. The CDR3 DNA is TGTGCCATCCCGTCGAGGGGGGTCTCAACCGGGACAGGTACTATGTACGAGCAGTACTTC. This chain uses TRBV10-3 with TRBJ2-7; TRBD1 matches 8 bases. Germline V gives CDR1 ENHRY, CDR2 SYGVKD. V was clipped by 8 bases and J by 4 bases; unmatched bases: 28. The CDR3 spans 20 residues.

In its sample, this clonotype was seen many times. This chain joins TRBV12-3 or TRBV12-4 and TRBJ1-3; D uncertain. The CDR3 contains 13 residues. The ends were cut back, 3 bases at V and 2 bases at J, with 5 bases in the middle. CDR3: CASSFAAGNTIYF. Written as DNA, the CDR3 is TGTGCCAGCAGTTTCGCCGCTGGAAACACCATATATTTT.